This record looks at one T cell receptor (beta chain) sequence and its context. What it binds is unknown. This sample stems from a study of CD8 T cells in ankylosing spondylitis. TCRdb re-analysed the 5' RACE reads in MiXCR, keeping a single row per CDR3 protein. The sample carries 750,000 to 850,000 distinct CDR3 sequences, roughly 12% recorded once. The CDR3 runs 15 residues. Looked up from germline, CDR1 is MNHEY and CDR2 is SVGAGI. Trimming took 0 bases from V and 3 from J; bases not matched to a gene: 5. Findings and caveats of the study: One TCR beta motif, made up of eight highly homologous variants, appeared characteristic of ankylosing spondylitis blood.

This chain links TRBV6-5 with TRBJ2-7, with TRBD1 matching 7 bases. This clonotype was obtained from a male donor with ankylosing spondylitis. Specimen: blood, either unsorted or a sorted T cell fraction (not recorded which). The CDR3 region has the DNA TGTGCCAGCAGTTACTCGCAGACAGGGCGCTACGAGCAGTACTTC. It yields the protein CASSYSQTGRYEQYF.